This T cell receptor beta chain stems from a study of cytomegalovirus exposure and HLA in healthy donors (dated by TCRdb to 2017 to 2019). A note on the overall study: In an earlier analysis of fewer than 750 of the donors, less than 350 Gb of sequence data and 90 million to 120 million unique TCR beta sequences from roughly 180 million T cells were reported. A later genetic analysis took genome-wide SNP genotypes for about 55% of the 666 donors and used that subset as a discovery cohort. Rather than drawing on any new phenotypic data, the later analysis identified candidate immune exposures from TCR beta sequences and the way those sequences occurred across donors. The aim of the study was to test whether cataloging public T cell receptors could identify signatures of past pathogen exposure. To decide whether each TCR beta V gene segment behaved as functional or pseudogenic, an earlier analysis of over 500 of the donors relied on high-throughput TCR beta sequencing. The study used immunosequencing to profile the T cell repertoires of 666 subjects and linked those repertoires to cytomegalovirus serostatus. In addition to the first cohort of 666 subjects, a separate validation cohort of approximately 130 different subjects was used. Every repertoire in the discovery cohort had been generated on one and the same sequencing platform. Of the 350 to 450 genotyped donors, 81% were placed in the genetic ancestry cluster associated with self-reported Caucasian donors. An early release that covered 640 HLA-typed donors contained 300 to 350 gigabases of sequencing data and about 84 million unique TCR sequences. HLA typing covered class I and class II loci at four-digit resolution. Donor age, sex, ethnicity and CMV serostatus were compiled alongside the repertoire data. Among about 400 genotyped donors of the cohort, an average of roughly 230,000 unique TCR beta nucleotide sequences was sequenced per donor, of which about 18% were non-productive. High-throughput TCR immunosequencing, statistical association of individual TCRs with disease status, and machine learning were combined to predict cytomegalovirus infection status. A few DR-DQ haplotypes were treated as single units for association and clustering because of strong linkage in the cohort. To study patterns of TCR occurrence, a later analysis re-analyzed previously published TCR beta repertoires from 666 donors and added high-resolution HLA genotyping. The number of typed donors differed by locus: roughly 629-630 for A, B, C, DRB1 and DQB1; approximately 540 for DQA1; approximately 610 for DPA1; and about 450 for DPB1. The research as a whole found: The study listed 170 or so TCR beta chains as associated with cytomegalovirus. A further reported finding was that TCR beta sequences accurately predicted the HLA-A and HLA-B alleles for most subjects in the first cohort. In a later analysis, HLA-associated TCR beta chains showed more clonal expansion and lower generation probabilities than non-associated chains that were equally common. In vitro tests confirmed that a few of the cytomegalovirus-associated TCR beta chains recognize cytomegalovirus antigens. When HLA alleles, especially DR and DQ, strongly co-occurred, attributing TCR associations to individual alleles was difficult. Linkage disequilibrium might explain the correlated functional status among segregating V segments, but an unknown experimental factor could not be excluded. In a later analysis, several top co-occurrence clusters were reported to appear linked to parvovirus B19, influenza, CMV and Epstein-Barr virus. Sequencing depth was assumed to be roughly uniform across donors in the presence/absence analyses, though that assumption may not hold. Most TCR sequences were observed very rarely across donors, whereas some public TCRs were present in many individuals. Some IMGT-functional V segments, including TRBV6-2 and TRBV6-3, could not be told apart with the 87-base-pair reads, so those segments were excluded. In a later genetic analysis, a missense DCLRE1C variant was associated with V-gene and J-gene trimming of TCR beta chains, and the association was replicated in an independent cohort. For the cohort, immune exposure information was limited to CMV serostatus. A later genetic analysis reported fewer N-insertions in productive TCRs among donors in an Asian-associated ancestry cluster than the roughly 690-donor mean. In an earlier analysis of fewer than 750 of the donors, most TCR beta V segments were observed in productive rearrangements about 87% or about 30% of the time, broadly matching IMGT annotations. A cluster of highly shared sequence variants was judged likely to represent a technical artifact of the sequencing pipeline. Because counts were too low, seventeen rarely observed V segments, including chromosome 9 orphons, were excluded from the earlier analysis of about 500 of the donors. A later analysis found that most CMV-associated TCR beta chains appeared HLA-restricted, with HLA associations seemingly driven largely by CMV exposure. According to the authors, the approach could potentially be generalized to other disease states and immunological phenotypes. In a later analysis, the rate of TCR association differed among HLA loci, with DRB1 alleles having the most associated TCRs and HLA-C alleles having the fewest. Because HLA typing was unavailable for some donors at each locus, only the typed subset was used in association tests. This cohort had only TCR beta chains sequenced, and the lack of alpha or paired-chain data limited which features could be detected. In both the original and validation cohorts, the classifier was reported to diagnose cytomegalovirus status with high specificity and sensitivity. At a false discovery rate of 0.05, a later analysis linked roughly 17,000 TCR beta sequences to specific HLA alleles.

Libraries were prepared through the immunoSEQ multiplex PCR assay. A mixture of 60 forward primers for TCR Vbeta segments and 13 reverse primers for TCR Jbeta segments was used in the multiplex PCR. The CDR3 region of rearranged TCR beta genes was amplified from genomic DNA with a multiplex PCR assay. On the Illumina HiSeq System, the amplified TCR beta libraries were sequenced as 87-base-pair reads. The authors' analysis ran thus. Across the 666 repertoires, a later analysis counted tens of millions of unique TCR beta chains, around 11 million of which were shared by at least two donors. Raw reads were error-corrected and collapsed into unique sequences by a nearest-neighbor algorithm in which closely related sequences were merged to remove PCR and sequencing errors. To assign V, D and J gene segments, CDR3 sequences were aligned to IMGT reference sequences. For a sequence to be retained, a match of at least six nucleotides was required to both a V gene segment and a J gene segment. A rearrangement counted as productive if the CDR3 had no stop codons and remained in frame with V and J, and every other rearrangement counted as non-productive. Following IMGT convention, CDR3 was defined as the stretch from the second conserved V-encoded cysteine to the conserved J-encoded phenylalanine. The earlier analysis of 500 to 600 of the donors excluded sequences that lacked an unambiguous match to a single V gene segment. In an earlier analysis of several hundred of the donors, V segments were called functional above 56.7% productive rearrangements and were called segregating when the between-donor standard deviation exceeded 5%. A statistical classification framework was developed to diagnose cytomegalovirus status using the catalog of TCR beta chain sequences. A later analysis assigned V and J genes by comparing TCR nucleotide sequences with IMGT/GENE-DB human TR gene sequences. Using the TCRdist pipeline, a later analysis assigned CDR3 sequences along with most-parsimonious VDJ recombination scenarios. A later analysis defined each TCR beta chain by its CDR3 amino acid sequence plus V-gene family, and excluded reads lacking a unique V-gene family. To address suspected cross-contamination and a sequencing artifact, a later analysis removed approximately 600 highly shared, low-generation-probability nucleotide sequences. For each public chain, a later analysis derived a clonal expansion index from normalized ranks of inferred template counts within each repertoire. Generation probabilities in a later analysis came from a VDJ recombination model fitted to out-of-frame rearrangements, and those results were checked against IGoR. In a later analysis, hypergeometric tests were used to score TCR-TCR, TCR-HLA and TCR-CMV co-occurrence, with a repertoire-size bias correction applied to TCR pairs. In a later analysis, false discovery rates were estimated by permuting HLA or CMV assignments 20 times. In a later analysis, co-occurring TCRs were grouped using DBSCAN, and TCRdist sequence similarity was added for clustering within HLA-allele-positive subsets. Repertoires with fewer than 30,000 or more than 120,000 public chains, plus five repertoires with anomalous nucleotide sharing, were excluded from co-occurrence clustering. What TCRdb holds here is the immuneACCESS table cut down to in-frame rearrangements. Part of the clones is not present; checked against another copy, under half of the missing clones reflect an unresolved V gene, and the others are unexplained. V, J and clone size are taken as reported in that table, and D and trimming were inferred from the DNA itself. This sample gives approximately 190,000 clones in total; approximately 77% of them show up just once. The ten largest clonotypes hold 3.4% of the sample.

CDR1 and CDR2, per the germline V gene (reference sequence), are LNHDA and SQIVND. The cysteine opens and the phenylalanine closes a CDR3 of 16 amino acids. Solely the CDR3 DNA is kept, with 48 bases framed from the first base. V and J are truncated by 3 bases and 2 bases respectively, leaving an intervening sequence of 14 bases. Comments on this clone: This receptor's antigen is unknown. No quality values exist for individual bases; no much larger clone is one base distant.

The cohort was made up of 500 to 800 healthy bone marrow donors. All cohort members were sampled while nominally healthy, although unrecorded immune exposures were likely present. The donor tested CMV seropositive, placing the donor among the 250 to 300 seropositive members of the cohort. A peripheral blood sample was collected from each donor, and TCR beta sequencing was performed on peripheral blood mononuclear cells. Genomic DNA extraction from the blood cell samples was performed with the Qiagen DNeasy Blood Extraction Kit. The receptor comes from a man aged 40-49 years in good health and CMV-seropositive. The chain links TRBV19 with TRBJ1-5; TRBD1 is a weak D gene call, 6 bases matching. Specimen: PBMCs. The CDR3 region: CASSMRGIFGNQPQHF. The nucleotides are TGTGCCAGTAGTATGAGGGGGATTTTTGGCAATCAGCCCCAGCATTTT.